The rows below give T cell receptor beta chains drawn from one sample of a study of breast tumors, draining lymph nodes, adjacent tissues. In TCRdb, the multiplex PCR reads were re-called with MiXCR into one record per CDR3 protein. The sample lists approximately 210,000 distinct CDR3 sequences, around 32% occurring once. Sequencing used axillary lymph node tissue. Every receptor here comes from a female donor with breast cancer. Some clones in this sample may be carry-over from other donors' samples. Each CDR3 is given with its conserved first and last residue. Each record gives: clone size, J gene, D gene, CDR3 length, V gene, CDR3 protein, CDR3 DNA. The D gene is left open where the match is weak. Some rows mark clone size as missing; the rest say once, few, many or name a class of expanded clone.

clone_size: -
j_call: TRBJ1-2
d_call: TRBD1
cdr3_length: 15
v_call: TRBV18
cdr3_aa: CASSPAITGDYGYTF
cdr3_nt: TGTGCCAGCTCACCCGCGATAACAGGGGACTATGGCTACACCTTC

clone_size: -
j_call: TRBJ2-5
d_call: TRBD2
cdr3_length: 19
v_call: TRBV25-1
cdr3_aa: CASSATPGLAGGVGETQYF
cdr3_nt: TGTGCCAGCAGTGCAACGCCGGGACTAGCGGGAGGGGTGGGGGAGACCCAGTACTTC

clone_size: many
j_call: TRBJ2-1
d_call: TRBD2
cdr3_length: 16
v_call: TRBV7-9
cdr3_aa: CASSLGTSGSYNEQFF
cdr3_nt: TGTGCCAGCAGCTTAGGGACTAGCGGCTCCTACAATGAGCAGTTCTTC

clone_size: -
j_call: TRBJ1-5
d_call: -
cdr3_length: 15
v_call: TRBV20-1
cdr3_aa: CSAIRGSYSAQPQHF
cdr3_nt: TGCAGTGCTATAAGGGGTAGCTATAGCGCTCAGCCCCAGCATTTT

clone_size: -
j_call: TRBJ2-7
d_call: TRBD1
cdr3_length: 15
v_call: TRBV20-1
cdr3_aa: CSARLLQGEPGEQYF
cdr3_nt: TGCAGTGCTAGACTCTTACAGGGGGAGCCCGGGGAGCAGTACTTC

clone_size: few
j_call: TRBJ2-2
d_call: TRBD2
cdr3_length: 18
v_call: TRBV30
cdr3_aa: CAWSVWLAGGGPTGELFF
cdr3_nt: TGTGCCTGGAGTGTGTGGTTAGCGGGAGGGGGGCCCACCGGGGAGCTGTTTTTT

clone_size: many
j_call: TRBJ1-6
d_call: TRBD1
cdr3_length: 14
v_call: TRBV5-1
cdr3_aa: CASSPRQGESPLHF
cdr3_nt: TGCGCCAGCAGCCCCAGACAGGGTGAATCACCCCTCCACTTT

clone_size: many
j_call: TRBJ2-7
d_call: TRBD1
cdr3_length: 15
v_call: TRBV5-8
cdr3_aa: CASSGVRDRGYEQYF
cdr3_nt: TGTGCCAGCAGTGGGGTTCGGGACAGGGGGTACGAGCAGTACTTC

clone_size: many
j_call: TRBJ1-3
d_call: -
cdr3_length: 15
v_call: TRBV7-6
cdr3_aa: CASSLGPNSGNTIYF
cdr3_nt: TGTGCCAGCAGCTTAGGACCGAACTCTGGAAACACCATATATTTT

clone_size: many
j_call: TRBJ2-1
d_call: -
cdr3_length: 14
v_call: TRBV5-4
cdr3_aa: CASSLREGNNEQFF
cdr3_nt: TGTGCCAGCAGCTTGCGGGAAGGAAACAATGAGCAGTTCTTC

clone_size: many
j_call: TRBJ2-2
d_call: TRBD2
cdr3_length: 13
v_call: TRBV11-3
cdr3_aa: CATEGLAAGELFF
cdr3_nt: TGTGCCACCGAAGGACTAGCGGCCGGGGAGCTGTTTTTT

clone_size: many
j_call: TRBJ2-7
d_call: -
cdr3_length: 15
v_call: TRBV24-1
cdr3_aa: CATSDSAGLSYEQYF
cdr3_nt: TGTGCCACCAGTGATTCGGCGGGCCTCTCCTACGAGCAGTACTTC

clone_size: many
j_call: TRBJ2-4
d_call: -
cdr3_length: 13
v_call: TRBV7-2
cdr3_aa: CASSASLGNIQYF
cdr3_nt: TGTGCCAGCAGCGCTTCCTTGGGGAACATTCAGTACTTC

clone_size: -
j_call: TRBJ2-5
d_call: -
cdr3_length: 12
v_call: TRBV7-9
cdr3_aa: CASSWTQEAQYF
cdr3_nt: TGTGCCAGCAGCTGGACGCAAGAGGCCCAGTACTTC

clone_size: many
j_call: TRBJ2-3
d_call: -
cdr3_length: 10
v_call: TRBV29-1
cdr3_aa: CSVEEDTQYF
cdr3_nt: TGCAGCGTTGAAGAAGATACGCAGTATTTT

clone_size: -
j_call: TRBJ1-5
d_call: -
cdr3_length: 15
v_call: TRBV9
cdr3_aa: CASSVDRDLNQPQHF
cdr3_nt: TGTGCCAGCAGCGTAGACAGGGACCTCAATCAGCCCCAGCATTTT

clone_size: many
j_call: TRBJ1-3
d_call: TRBD1
cdr3_length: 14
v_call: TRBV19
cdr3_aa: CASTRQGPGNTIYF
cdr3_nt: TGTGCCAGTACTCGACAGGGACCAGGAAACACCATATATTTT

clone_size: -
j_call: TRBJ1-5
d_call: -
cdr3_length: 14
v_call: TRBV20-1
cdr3_aa: CSAPQGSSNQPQHF
cdr3_nt: TGCAGTGCCCCTCAGGGTTCTAGCAATCAGCCCCAGCATTTT

clone_size: -
j_call: TRBJ2-2
d_call: TRBD2
cdr3_length: 15
v_call: TRBV28
cdr3_aa: CASSLAGVHTGELFF
cdr3_nt: TGTGCCAGCAGTTTAGCGGGAGTGCACACCGGGGAGCTGTTTTTT

clone_size: many
j_call: TRBJ2-7
d_call: -
cdr3_length: 15
v_call: TRBV12-3/TRBV12-4
cdr3_aa: CASSRRDSGSYEQYF
cdr3_nt: TGTGCCAGCAGCCGCCGGGACTCAGGTTCCTACGAGCAGTACTTC

clone_size: many
j_call: TRBJ1-6
d_call: TRBD1
cdr3_length: 15
v_call: TRBV6-1
cdr3_aa: CASSSGQVMNSPLHF
cdr3_nt: TGTGCCAGCAGCTCGGGACAGGTGATGAATTCACCCCTCCACTTT

clone_size: -
j_call: TRBJ2-5
d_call: TRBD2
cdr3_length: 14
v_call: TRBV30
cdr3_aa: CAWNGGGGLSAQYF
cdr3_nt: TGTGCCTGGAATGGCGGCGGGGGGCTTTCTGCCCAGTACTTC

clone_size: once
j_call: TRBJ2-5
d_call: -
cdr3_length: 17
v_call: TRBV10-3
cdr3_aa: CAISGQRPGGFQETQYF
cdr3_nt: TGTGCCATCAGTGGTCAGCGGCCCGGTGGGTTCCAAGAGACCCAGTACTTC

clone_size: many
j_call: TRBJ1-1
d_call: TRBD1
cdr3_length: 19
v_call: TRBV25-1
cdr3_aa: CASSDGYRGRGRVNTEAFF
cdr3_nt: TGTGCCAGCAGTGATGGATACAGGGGGCGAGGGAGAGTGAACACTGAAGCTTTCTTT

clone_size: once
j_call: TRBJ2-2
d_call: -
cdr3_length: 15
v_call: TRBV7-3
cdr3_aa: CASSPGGMSTGELFF
cdr3_nt: TGTGCCAGCAGCCCAGGCGGGATGAGCACCGGGGAGCTGTTTTTT

clone_size: many
j_call: TRBJ1-3
d_call: -
cdr3_length: 15
v_call: TRBV11-2
cdr3_aa: CASSFSQSEGNTIYF
cdr3_nt: TGTGCCAGCAGCTTTTCCCAGAGTGAAGGAAACACCATATATTTT

clone_size: -
j_call: TRBJ2-7
d_call: TRBD1
cdr3_length: 14
v_call: TRBV7-2
cdr3_aa: CASSRRTGDYEQYF
cdr3_nt: TGTGCCAGCAGCCGTCGGACAGGAGACTACGAGCAGTACTTC

clone_size: many
j_call: TRBJ2-5
d_call: -
cdr3_length: 13
v_call: TRBV7-9
cdr3_aa: CASSTDRQETQYF
cdr3_nt: TGTGCCAGCAGTACTGACAGACAAGAGACCCAGTACTTC

clone_size: many
j_call: TRBJ2-1
d_call: -
cdr3_length: 13
v_call: TRBV12-3/TRBV12-4
cdr3_aa: CASSLTGYNEQFF
cdr3_nt: TGTGCCAGCAGTTTGACTGGCTACAATGAGCAGTTCTTC

clone_size: many
j_call: TRBJ2-2
d_call: -
cdr3_length: 17
v_call: TRBV9
cdr3_aa: CASSVTPGTPNPGELFF
cdr3_nt: TGTGCCAGCAGCGTAACGCCCGGGACCCCGAACCCCGGGGAGCTGTTTTTT

clone_size: -
j_call: TRBJ2-6
d_call: TRBD2
cdr3_length: 17
v_call: TRBV5-4
cdr3_aa: CASSLIAGVYGANVLTF
cdr3_nt: TGTGCCAGCAGCCTCATAGCGGGAGTATATGGGGCCAACGTCCTGACTTTC

clone_size: many
j_call: TRBJ2-7
d_call: TRBD1
cdr3_length: 12
v_call: TRBV29-1
cdr3_aa: CSGTQGSYEQYF
cdr3_nt: TGCAGCGGGACACAGGGGTCCTACGAGCAGTACTTC

clone_size: -
j_call: TRBJ1-4
d_call: TRBD1
cdr3_length: 14
v_call: TRBV7-2
cdr3_aa: CASSPGTGYEKLFF
cdr3_nt: TGTGCCAGCAGCCCAGGGACAGGGTATGAAAAACTGTTTTTT

clone_size: many
j_call: TRBJ2-6
d_call: -
cdr3_length: 17
v_call: TRBV24-1
cdr3_aa: CATSHPLDGIGANVLTF
cdr3_nt: TGTGCCACCAGCCACCCGCTTGATGGAATTGGGGCCAACGTCCTGACTTTC

clone_size: many
j_call: TRBJ1-6
d_call: -
cdr3_length: 15
v_call: TRBV7-2
cdr3_aa: CASSLGRGGNSPLHF
cdr3_nt: TGTGCCAGCAGCTTAGGCAGGGGTGGTAATTCACCCCTCCACTTT

clone_size: many
j_call: TRBJ1-6
d_call: TRBD1
cdr3_length: 14
v_call: TRBV30
cdr3_aa: CAWTRTGGRSPLHF
cdr3_nt: TGTGCCTGGACCAGGACAGGGGGACGATCACCCCTCCACTTT

clone_size: -
j_call: TRBJ1-2
d_call: -
cdr3_length: 15
v_call: TRBV4-1
cdr3_aa: CASSQDQMSAYGYTF
cdr3_nt: TGCGCCAGCAGCCAAGATCAAATGTCGGCCTATGGCTACACCTTC

clone_size: many
j_call: TRBJ2-3
d_call: TRBD1
cdr3_length: 15
v_call: TRBV7-6
cdr3_aa: CASSLGDRVADTQYF
cdr3_nt: TGTGCCAGCAGCTTAGGGGACAGGGTTGCAGATACGCAGTATTTT

clone_size: -
j_call: TRBJ1-6
d_call: -
cdr3_length: 16
v_call: TRBV19
cdr3_aa: CASRSPRPSGGSPLHF
cdr3_nt: TGTGCCAGTAGATCCCCGAGGCCTAGCGGAGGTTCACCCCTCCACTTT

clone_size: -
j_call: TRBJ2-5
d_call: -
cdr3_length: 17
v_call: TRBV7-3
cdr3_aa: CASSQSSGTPLQETQYF
cdr3_nt: TGTGCCAGCAGCCAAAGTTCCGGGACACCGCTCCAAGAGACCCAGTACTTC

clone_size: -
j_call: TRBJ1-5
d_call: -
cdr3_length: 14
v_call: TRBV10-2
cdr3_aa: CASSDIVGNQPQHF
cdr3_nt: TGCGCCAGCAGTGACATAGTGGGCAATCAGCCCCAGCATTTT

clone_size: medium-sized
j_call: TRBJ2-7
d_call: -
cdr3_length: 12
v_call: TRBV6-5
cdr3_aa: CASSSDSYEQYF
cdr3_nt: TGTGCCAGCAGCTCTGACTCCTACGAGCAGTACTTC

clone_size: few
j_call: TRBJ2-7
d_call: TRBD1
cdr3_length: 15
v_call: TRBV6-6
cdr3_aa: CASSRSGQGGYEQYF
cdr3_nt: TGTGCCAGCAGTCGCTCGGGACAGGGCGGCTACGAGCAGTACTTC